Listed here is a single T cell receptor (beta chain). The clone's antigen remains unknown. No clone much larger than this one lies a single base away; base qualities are absent. The data are from a study of T cell responses to AZD1222 COVID-19 vaccine listed by TCRdb under 2021. General notes on the study: TCR sequencing covered 233 trial participants: 200 to 220 given two doses of AZD1222 and around 25 given two doses of MenACWY control vaccine. Trial participants were enrolled into age subgroups of 18-55, 56-69 and 70-plus years, which contained approximately 150, 28 and 58 TCR-sequenced participants, respectively. On the study overall, not on this receptor specifically: Only 5 to 7 AZD1222 recipients were SARS-CoV-2 seropositive at baseline, limiting conclusions about previously exposed vaccinees. Participants were mostly white British and included more females than males, and it was suggested by the authors that clonal diversity may have been underestimated. Vaccine-associated CD4 TCRs spanned the whole spike protein, with dominant responses in regions 160-218 and 743-854. After two AZD1222 doses, both the breadth and the depth of spike-specific TCRs were significantly higher than at day 0 and than in MenACWY recipients. In the small 56-69-year group, the increase in depth fell short of significance, most likely because of low power. Because no samples from the day 14 peak response were available, repertoires could be characterized only after the peak T cell response. Epitopes outside the regions mutated in the B.1.351 and B.1.1.7 variants were reportedly recognized by nearly half of the unique spike-specific TCRs.

The CDR3 regions of human TCRbeta chains were analyzed by immunosequencing. In the paper's pipeline: Repertoire TCRs were checked for matches against a reference library of SARS-CoV-2-specific TCRs that had been generated using the MIRA antigen-specificity platform. Breadth was defined as the fraction of unique TCRs that were SARS-CoV-2-associated, and depth was defined as the fraction of total T cells that were SARS-CoV-2-associated. Using the MIRA data, each spike-specific TCR was assigned both to the spike region to which the TCR was reactive and to a CD4 or CD8 class. Log10-transformed breadth and depth values were compared by one-way ANOVA with Sidak's multiple comparisons tests. TCRdb carries this immuneACCESS record with in-frame sequences only. Its versions omit some clonotypes, under half of them owing to an unresolved V gene in the studies checked, with the rest unexplained. D and trimming were read from the DNA, whereas the V and J calls and clone size are those reported in that table. The sample records around 200,000 clones, roughly 92% of which are singletons. The ten largest clonotypes hold 1.5% to 2% of the sample.

V is cut by 1 base and J by 7 bases, and the space between the germline ends is 14 bases. The CDR3 goes from the cysteine to the phenylalanine over 14 residues. The retained sequence is limited to the CDR3, 42 bases, with the frame set at the first base. From the germline V gene (reference sequence), CDR1 is GTSNPN and CDR2 is SVGIG. The time point label on this specimen signifies: about 28 days (+/-7) after the second vaccine dose. AZD1222 recipients whose second dose came at about 4 weeks and those whose second dose came at about 12 weeks were combined into one group, since spike-specific TCR depth and breadth did not differ between the two schedules. Samples from vaccinated people were obtained from the UK trials COV001 and COV002, which included a single-blind randomized controlled phase 2/3 trial of AZD1222 (ChAdOx1 nCoV-19) in healthy adults. For TCRbeta chain sequencing, PBMC samples from trial participants were taken at day 0 and at day 28 after the second dose.

The sequence was obtained from an adult who received the AZD1222 COVID-19 vaccine. The specimen comprised peripheral blood, sampled 28 days after the second AZD1222 dose. Recombination joined TRBV30 with TRBJ2-1; TRBD2 is a possible D gene, resting on 5 matching bases. The base sequence is TGTGCCTGGAGTGCGTGGGAGCATTCGAATGAGCAGTTCTTC. It translates to CAWSAWEHSNEQFF.